These T cell receptor beta chains were read from a single sample in a study of blood T cell repertoires in COVID-19. Libraries were prepared by immunoSEQ multiplex PCR; TCRdb keeps only in-frame clonotypes and omits some of them. The data hold a few hundred thousand clones, with roughly 90% observed a single time. Input material: peripheral blood. The receptors were gathered from a woman in her thirties with COVID-19, enrolled during active disease. Each CDR3 is given with its conserved first and last residue. Fields, in order: V gene, clone size, D gene, J gene, CDR3 protein, CDR3 DNA. A D gene is named only where the DNA matches it firmly. Expanded clones are given a class, and other clones once, few, many or no size at all.

TRBV19	NA	NA	TRBJ1-2	CASSRRGAVDSNYGYTF	TGTGCCAGTAGCCGCCGGGGGGCAGTAGATTCGAACTATGGCTACACCTTC
TRBV7-2	NA	NA	TRBJ2-1	CASSLATGYNEQFF	TGTGCCAGCAGCTTAGCGACGGGGTACAATGAGCAGTTCTTC
TRBV6-2/TRBV6-3	NA	NA	TRBJ1-6	CASSYDRQAYSPLHF	TGTGCCAGCAGTTACGATCGACAGGCTTACTCACCCCTCCACTTT
TRBV19	NA	NA	TRBJ2-3	CASSITILGADTQYF	TGTGCCAGTAGTATAACCATCTTAGGAGCAGATACGCAGTATTTT
TRBV11-2	NA	NA	TRBJ1-1	CASRPLRVGTEAFF	TGTGCCAGCAGACCCTTGAGGGTTGGCACTGAAGCTTTCTTT
TRBV6-4	NA	NA	TRBJ2-5	CASSLDRQETQYF	TGTGCCAGCAGTCTCGACAGGCAAGAGACCCAGTACTTC
TRBV13	NA	NA	TRBJ2-4	CASTPRGAFSENIQYF	TGTGCCAGCACCCCTAGAGGAGCTTTCTCAGAAAACATTCAGTACTTC
TRBV28	once	TRBD1	TRBJ2-5	CASSATGAYQETQYF	TGTGCCAGCAGTGCGACAGGGGCGTACCAAGAGACCCAGTACTTC
TRBV28	NA	NA	TRBJ1-1	CASSSAGLKNTEAFF	TGTGCCAGCAGTTCGGCAGGGCTGAAGAACACTGAAGCTTTCTTT
TRBV6-5	NA	NA	TRBJ2-1	CASRKPPYNEQFF	TGTGCCAGCAGGAAGCCACCCTACAATGAGCAGTTCTTC
TRBV6-5	NA	NA	TRBJ2-1	CASSYSLLGMSDEQFF	TGTGCCAGCAGTTACTCGCTCTTGGGTATGAGCGATGAGCAGTTCTTC
TRBV5-6	NA	NA	TRBJ1-5	CASSPTPFSNQPQHF	TGTGCCAGCAGCCCGACTCCTTTTAGCAATCAGCCCCAGCATTTT
TRBV29-1	once	TRBD2	TRBJ2-1	CSVEGSGTSDDEQFF	TGCAGCGTTGAAGGATCCGGGACTAGCGACGATGAGCAGTTCTTC
TRBV29-1	NA	NA	TRBJ1-4	CSVAGGGMTNEKLFF	TGCAGCGTTGCGGGAGGAGGGATGACTAATGAAAAACTGTTTTTT
TRBV7-6	NA	TRBD1	TRBJ1-6	CASSPVTGEDSPLHF	TGTGCCAGCAGCCCCGTAACAGGGGAAGATTCACCCCTCCACTTT
TRBV5-8	NA	NA	TRBJ1-1	CASSFGRAGEAFF	TGTGCCAGCAGCTTTGGCCGTGCAGGTGAAGCTTTCTTT